A selection of T cell receptor beta chains follows, all from one sample in a study of blood T cell repertoires in COVID-19. Produced via immunoSEQ multiplex PCR; TCRdb's table is partial and in-frame only. Of under 300,000 clones listed, under 90% are singletons. The sequenced sample was PBMCs or T cells enriched from blood (not recorded which). The receptors originated from a man aged 18 to 30 who had recovered from COVID-19. CDR3s leave out the opening cysteine and the closing phenylalanine or tryptophan. The D gene is left open where the match is weak. Clone size is stated in some rows and not others, as once, few, many or a class when expanded.

V gene,clone size,D gene,J gene,CDR3 protein
TRBV2,-,TRBD1,TRBJ2-2,ASSERTGGTGELF
TRBV5-1,-,TRBD2,TRBJ2-1,ASSGRTSGLSYNEQF
TRBV19,-,TRBD1,TRBJ1-5,ASSIPLVTGKSGNQPQH
TRBV6-5,-,-,TRBJ2-6,ASSYTTEAGANVLT
TRBV19,-,-,TRBJ1-5,ASSTPPGLDQPQH
TRBV13,-,-,TRBJ2-2,ASSSKLQGRATGELF
TRBV27,-,-,TRBJ2-6,ASSLGGWANVLT
TRBV14,-,TRBD2,TRBJ2-1,ASSLSGAYNEQF
TRBV19,-,-,TRBJ2-7,ASSIARRGLYEQY
TRBV6-5,-,-,TRBJ1-6,ATLWTSDSPLH
TRBV27,-,TRBD2,TRBJ2-7,ASKTKQELAKSDEQY
TRBV2,-,TRBD1,TRBJ2-7,ASSRDRGYEQY
TRBV28,-,-,TRBJ1-4,ASGEVYNEKLF
TRBV2,-,TRBD2,TRBJ2-1,ASRTLSGTSSNEQF
TRBV25-1,-,-,TRBJ1-2,ASSAVGGFYGYT
TRBV11-3,-,TRBD2,TRBJ2-3,ASSLAGGITDTQY
TRBV19,-,TRBD1,TRBJ2-2,ASSNTQGFGELF
TRBV2,-,TRBD2,TRBJ2-3,ASSVVYGTSGRADTQY
TRBV11-2,few,TRBD1,TRBJ1-4,ASSLWGQSLTNEKLF
TRBV3-1/TRBV3-2,-,-,TRBJ1-5,ASSQDGPQPQH
TRBV7-9,-,-,TRBJ2-1,ASSLAGRHDEQF
TRBV5-6,-,-,TRBJ1-1,ASSLPRTRGTEAF
TRBV19,once,-,TRBJ1-1,ASRLGLNTEAF
TRBV18,-,-,TRBJ2-1,ASSPGVAGRHEQF
TRBV4-1,-,TRBD2,TRBJ2-3,APSRRGSGGAGTIGDTQY
TRBV3-1/TRBV3-2,-,TRBD1,TRBJ2-5,ASSNLDRGWETQY
TRBV6-5,-,-,TRBJ1-4,ASSLGATEKLF
TRBV10-2,-,TRBD2,TRBJ2-7,ASSDNSGTNYEQY
TRBV7-9,-,-,TRBJ1-3,ASSSGQGGRNTIY
TRBV7-2,-,TRBD1,TRBJ1-5,ASSPRGGSQPQH
TRBV27,-,-,TRBJ1-2,ASSPTGIDGYT
TRBV5-1,-,TRBD1,TRBJ2-1,ASSDPGQGGNEQF
TRBV19,-,-,TRBJ1-1,ASSKGVSTEAF
TRBV5-1,few,-,TRBJ2-2,ASSSHGENTGELF
TRBV29-1,-,TRBD1,TRBJ2-7,SVRDSSYEQY
TRBV19,-,TRBD1,TRBJ2-1,ASSIETGGRTQF
TRBV7-9,once,-,TRBJ1-3,ASSLAGGTGNTIY
TRBV12-2,-,-,TRBJ1-2,ASRPWGEIFYGYT
TRBV6-4,few,-,TRBJ1-2,ATMGPGNYGYT
TRBV6-2/TRBV6-3,-,-,TRBJ2-5,ASSDQGGGLTQY